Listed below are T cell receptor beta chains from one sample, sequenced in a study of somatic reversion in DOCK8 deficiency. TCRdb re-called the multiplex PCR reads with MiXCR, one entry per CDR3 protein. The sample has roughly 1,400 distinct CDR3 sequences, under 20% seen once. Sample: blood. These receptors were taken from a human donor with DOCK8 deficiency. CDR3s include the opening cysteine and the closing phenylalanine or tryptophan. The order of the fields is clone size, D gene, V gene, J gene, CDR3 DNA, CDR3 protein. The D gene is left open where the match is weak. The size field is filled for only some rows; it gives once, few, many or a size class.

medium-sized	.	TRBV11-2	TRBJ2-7	TGTGCCAGCAGCTCGGGGATTTACTCCTACGAGCAGTACTTC	CASSSGIYSYEQYF
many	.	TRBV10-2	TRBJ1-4	TGCGCCAGCTCGGAGGGGGAGACGGCTAATGAAAAACTGTTTTTT	CASSEGETANEKLFF
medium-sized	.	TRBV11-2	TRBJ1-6	TGTGCCAGCAGCTCCGGAGCAGTAAATTCACCCCTCCACTTT	CASSSGAVNSPLHF
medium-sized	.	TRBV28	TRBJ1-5	TGTGCCAGCAGTTTATTTGGTCGGAATCAGCCCCAGCATTTT	CASSLFGRNQPQHF
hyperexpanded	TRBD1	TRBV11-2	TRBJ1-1	TGTGCCAGCAGCCTAAGCCTAGGACAGGCTGAAGCTTTCTTT	CASSLSLGQAEAFF
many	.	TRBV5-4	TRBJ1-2	TGTGCCAGCAGCTTGGAGACAGACTATGGCTACACCTTC	CASSLETDYGYTF
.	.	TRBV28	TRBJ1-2	TGTGCCAGCAGGAGAGGGGGGGCGGGCTATGGCTACACCTTC	CASRRGGAGYGYTF
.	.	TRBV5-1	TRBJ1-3	TGCGCCAGCAGCTTGGCCCATGAGAGGAACACCATATATTTT	CASSLAHERNTIYF
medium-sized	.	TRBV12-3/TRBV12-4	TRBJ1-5	TGTGCCAGCAGTCCGGGACGGTACAATCAGCCCCAGCATTTT	CASSPGRYNQPQHF
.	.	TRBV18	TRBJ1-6	TGTGCCAGCTCATGGACTGATAATTCACCCCTCCACTTT	CASSWTDNSPLHF
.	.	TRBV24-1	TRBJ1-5	TGTGCCACCAGTGACCAGCGGACCGGAGGAGGTCAGCCCCAGCATTTT	CATSDQRTGGGQPQHF
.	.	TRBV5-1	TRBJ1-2	TGCGCCAGCAGCTACGGGAGGGAGGGGTATTCCACCTTC	CASSYGREGYSTF
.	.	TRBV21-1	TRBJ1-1	TGTGCCAGCAAGGCCGGGACAGTGAACACTGAAGCTTTCTTT	CASKAGTVNTEAFF
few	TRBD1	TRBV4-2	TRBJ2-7	TGTGCCAGCAGCCATGGACAGGGGTTCTACGAGCAGTACTTC	CASSHGQGFYEQYF
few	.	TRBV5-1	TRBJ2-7	TGCGCCAGCAGCACCACAGGGTTTGAGCAGTACTTC	CASSTTGFEQYF
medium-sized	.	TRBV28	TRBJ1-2	TGTGCCAGCAGTGCCGACCAGGGAAACTATGGCTACACCTTC	CASSADQGNYGYTF
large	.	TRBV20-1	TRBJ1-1	TGCAGTGCTGCTTTCGTCGGGGTGATGAACACTGAAGCTTTCTTT	CSAAFVGVMNTEAFF